This T cell receptor beta chain was captured in a study of T cell responses to AZD1222 COVID-19 vaccine. Study outcomes and limitations: The donor cohort was predominantly white British with a female majority, and clonal diversity may have been underestimated.

Produced via immunoSEQ multiplex PCR; TCRdb's table is partial and in-frame only. The sample yields some 110,000 clones, 92% seen once. This CDR3 is built from 16 residues. Germline V CDR1 and CDR2: MNHEY, SVGEGT. V shed 5 bases, J shed 3 bases, and the junction held 10 bases outside the gene matches. In the case of this clone: Antigen unknown.

The sequence derives from an adult who received the AZD1222 COVID-19 vaccine. The rearrangement joins TRBV6-2 or TRBV6-3 to TRBJ1-5, with 7 bases identical to TRBD1. Material: peripheral blood, obtained 28 days after the second AZD1222 dose. The CDR3 bases are TGTGCCAGCAGTAATCTCCGGACAGGCCACAATCAGCCCCAGCATTTT. This translates into CASSNLRTGHNQPQHF.